This TCR beta chain was captured in a study of shared clonotypes between healthy human individuals. Trimming removed 3 bases from V and 2 bases from J, with 7 bases in between. Germline V CDR1 and CDR2: KGHSH, LQKENI. The CDR3 consists of 14 residues. Sorted-subset replicate PCR reactions contained roughly 200 ng DNA, corresponding to about 30,000 T cell genomes. Generated by immunoSEQ multiplex PCR, the TCRdb table keeps only in-frame clones and is missing some. The sample contains some 1 million clones, approximately 68% of which appear only once. The sample consisted of memory CD4+ T cells sorted from blood. Subset noted: CD45RA-negative fraction. This sequence was found in a man between 18 and 35 years old in good health. The V gene is TRBV18, the J gene TRBJ2-2; D remains unclear. The CDR3 reads CASSPDLNTGELFF. The DNA of the CDR3 is TGTGCCAGCTCACCGGATCTAAACACCGGGGAGCTGTTTTTT.